Listed below are T cell receptor beta chains from one sample, sequenced in a study of post-analysis software for immune sequencing data. TCRdb ran MiXCR on the PCR reads and lists one entry per CDR3 protein. The sample records 740,000 or so distinct CDR3 sequences, around 53% being singletons. The sample was blood. All receptors come from a girl aged 10 to 17 with multiple sclerosis. Each CDR3 is given with its conserved first and last residue. The order of the fields is CDR3 DNA, CDR3 protein, clone size, V gene, CDR3 length, J gene, D gene. The D gene is left open where the match is weak. Size is omitted from some rows. Given values are once, few, many or a class for expanded clones.

TGTGCCAGCTCCGGGGGACAGGGGTATGAGCAGTTCTTC CASSGGQGYEQFF . TRBV18 13 TRBJ2-1 TRBD1
TGCAGTGCTAGAATTGGGACTAGCGGGGACAGGATTCAGTACTTC CSARIGTSGDRIQYF . TRBV20-1 15 TRBJ2-4 TRBD2
TGTGCCAGCTCACCATTTGGGGAGACCCAGTACTTC CASSPFGETQYF . TRBV18 12 TRBJ2-5 .
TGCGCCAGCAGCCCCCCGGGACTAGCGGGCTACGAGCAGTACTTC CASSPPGLAGYEQYF . TRBV5-1 15 TRBJ2-7 TRBD2
TGTGCCAGCGGTCGGGGGCCCGTGAATACGCAGTATTTT CASGRGPVNTQYF . TRBV7-2 13 TRBJ2-3 .
TGCGCCAGCAGACTCGACAGGGGAGAGCCCCAGCATTTT CASRLDRGEPQHF . TRBV5-1 13 TRBJ1-5 TRBD1
TGTGCCAGCAGCTTTGCCAGGGGGTACGAGCAGGACTTC CASSFARGYEQDF . TRBV7-3 13 TRBJ2-1 TRBD1
TGTGCCAGCAGCCAAGATTGGGACAACCAAGAGACCCAGTACTTC CASSQDWDNQETQYF . TRBV4-2 15 TRBJ2-5 .
TGCAGCGTTCAGGGGGCAAAGGAAAAACTGTTTTTT CSVQGAKEKLFF . TRBV29-1 12 TRBJ1-4 TRBD1
TGTGCCACCCTAGGGCTATCCCACACCGGGGAGCTGTTTTTT CATLGLSHTGELFF . TRBV15 14 TRBJ2-2 .
TGCAGTGCTAAACTAGGGGCAGAGACCCAGTACTTC CSAKLGAETQYF few TRBV20-1 12 TRBJ2-5 .
TGTGCCAGCAGTATAGACGACTATGGCTACACCTTC CASSIDDYGYTF . TRBV12-3/TRBV12-4 12 TRBJ1-2 .
TGTGCCTGGAGTCGAACCCAGGGACAGCCATTCAACGAGCAGTACTTC CAWSRTQGQPFNEQYF . TRBV30 16 TRBJ2-7 TRBD1
TGTGCCAGCAGCTTACTGCCCCTAGCGGGAGACGAATTTTGGGTCGACAATGAGCAGTTCTTC CASSLLPLAGDEFWVDNEQFF . TRBV7-3 21 TRBJ2-1 TRBD2
TGTGCCAGCAGACCTAACGTCCACACAGATACGCAGTATTTT CASRPNVHTDTQYF . TRBV12-3/TRBV12-4 14 TRBJ2-3 .
TGTGCCAGCAGCCGACAAAAACCGACTGGTGAAAAACTGTTTTTT CASSRQKPTGEKLFF few TRBV5-5 15 TRBJ1-4 .
TGCAGTGCCCCCTACAGCAGCTACGAGCAGTACTTC CSAPYSSYEQYF . TRBV20-1 12 TRBJ2-7 .
TGTGCCACCAGCACACAGACACTCTCCGAGCAGTACTTC CATSTQTLSEQYF . TRBV15 13 TRBJ2-7 .
TGTGCCAGCAGTTCCATTAGCGGGAGGACGCTCTCCTACGAGCAGTACTTC CASSSISGRTLSYEQYF few TRBV27 17 TRBJ2-7 TRBD2
TGTGCCAGCACCTTGTCGGAGGGGGGCTCCTACGAGCAGTACTTC CASTLSEGGSYEQYF . TRBV7-6 15 TRBJ2-7 .
TGCGCCAGCAGCTTGTCGGAGTACCAAGAGACCCAGTACTTC CASSLSEYQETQYF . TRBV5-1 14 TRBJ2-5 .
TGTGCCAGCAGTGAAGTGACCCAGTACTTC CASSEVTQYF few TRBV6-1 10 TRBJ2-5 .
TGTGCCAGCAGTCACACCGAGCAGTACTTC CASSHTEQYF . TRBV7-2 10 TRBJ2-7 .
TGTGCCAGCAGCCCCCAGAGGGGGTGGCGGGATGAGCAGTTCTTC CASSPQRGWRDEQFF few TRBV21-1 15 TRBJ2-1 .
TGCAGTGCTCGCGAGATGGCAGGACCAAGTCGGGCCCAGCATTTT CSAREMAGPSRAQHF . TRBV20-1 15 TRBJ1-5 .
TGTAGTGTAAAGGGGAGATTTGAAAAACTGTTTTTT CSVKGRFEKLFF . TRBV20-1 12 TRBJ1-4 .
TGCGCCAGCAGCTTAGGGCAGCCTGGTGGGAATGAGCAGTTCTTC CASSLGQPGGNEQFF . TRBV5-1 15 TRBJ2-1 .
TGTGCCAGCAGCATTGCGGGCTCCGCGTATGACTACACCTTC CASSIAGSAYDYTF . TRBV5-6 14 TRBJ1-2 .
TGCGCCAGCAGCTTGGTTTCGCGGAAAGGGGTCTACAATGAGCAGTTCTTC CASSLVSRKGVYNEQFF . TRBV5-1 17 TRBJ2-1 .
TGCAGTGCTAGTACAGGGGAGTACGAGCAGTACTTC CSASTGEYEQYF few TRBV20-1 12 TRBJ2-7 TRBD1
TGCGCCAGCAGCCACCTGGGGCGAAACTCTGGGGCCAACGTCCTGACTTTC CASSHLGRNSGANVLTF . TRBV4-1 17 TRBJ2-6 .
TGCGCCAGCAGCTCCGGGACAGGGAGGACTGAAGCTTTCTTT CASSSGTGRTEAFF . TRBV5-1 14 TRBJ1-1 TRBD1
TGCAGCGTTGGGCTCAGGGAAGTAGCCATTCAGTACTTC CSVGLREVAIQYF . TRBV29-1 13 TRBJ2-4 .
TGTGCCAGCAGTTCGTCCGCAGCGGGGTTCTCCTACGAGCAGTACTTC CASSSSAAGFSYEQYF few TRBV12-3/TRBV12-4 16 TRBJ2-7 TRBD2
TGTGCCAGCAGTGTTTCGACAGGGGACCAAGAGACCCAGTACTTC CASSVSTGDQETQYF . TRBV6-1 15 TRBJ2-5 TRBD1
TGTGCCAGCAGCAAAGCCAGGGTGACCCCCTACGAGCAGTACTTC CASSKARVTPYEQYF few TRBV21-1 15 TRBJ2-7 .